This TCR beta chain comes out of a study of T cell clones after liver transplantation. Looking at the study overall: TCRbeta sequencing after a pre-transplant mixed lymphocyte reaction identified graft-donor-reactive clones, later tracked in post-transplant blood.

The germline V gene has CDR1 SGHVS and CDR2 FQNEAQ. V was cut by 8 bases and J by 4 bases, with 21 bases left in between. There are 16 residues in the CDR3. This table comes from immunoSEQ multiplex PCR, and its TCRdb copy is limited to in-frame clones, with some not included. The table has approximately 22,000 clones, about 94% seen once; the top ten hold around 25%. This TCR was recovered from a human patient who received a liver transplant. The graft donor may be the source of some T cells. Sequenced here: CD8+ T cells from blood, sampled nearly 26 months after liver transplant. V is TRBV7-8 and J is TRBJ2-1; D is possibly TRBD2 (6 bases). CDR3 sequence: CASESLGAGTYNEQFF. The CDR3 DNA is TGTGCCAGCGAATCCCTCGGCGCGGGGACTTACAATGAGCAGTTCTTC.